The 3 T cell receptor beta chains listed next were all sequenced from one sample in a study of T-cell reconstitution after alpha-beta-depleted transplantation in children. During its preparation, the TCRbeta library received unique molecular identifiers. One entry per CDR3 protein results from TCRdb running MiXCR on the PCR reads. This table has 100,000 to 120,000 distinct CDR3 sequences, over 9% appearing once. This specimen consisted of PBMCs from the stem cell graft donor, obtained from the stem cell graft. The receptors originated from a human donor who donated a stem cell graft to a child with acute lymphoblastic leukemia.

This clonotype was seen ten or more times. The gene calls are TRBV5-1 and TRBJ2-2, with D uncertain. The CDR3 covers 14 residues. Germline V gives CDR1 SGHRS, CDR2 YFSETQ. V was clipped by 0 bases and J by 6 bases, with 9 bases between them. For the CDR3, the DNA is TGCGCCAGCAGCTTGGCCGCAGAGGCCGGGGAGCTGTTTTTT. Translated, it gives CASSLAAEAGELFF.

This clonotype was seen repeatedly, ten times or more. The chain combines TRBV6-1 with TRBJ2-3, with D possibly matching TRBD1 (5 bases). The CDR3 extends over 15 amino acids. Germline CDR1 and CDR2: MNHNS and SASEGT. V was pared by 6 bases and J by 0 bases, with 13 bases between. The CDR3, as DNA: TGTGCCAGCAGACCCAGGGTATTAAGCACAGATACGCAGTATTTT. Protein: CASRPRVLSTDTQYF.

Note on this clonotype: A junction end diverges from the germline sequence, so it may reflect a read error. The J gene is TRBJ2-6, the V gene TRBV2, with 12 nucleotides matching TRBD1. The CDR3 totals 18 residues. In germline, CDR1 is SNHLY, CDR2 FYNNEI. CDR3 loop: CTSSFWDRGRGGANVLTF. The CDR3 coding sequence is TGTACCAGCAGCTTTTGGGACAGGGGGCGCGGTGGGGCCAACGTCCTGACTTTC.